This TCR beta chain is from a study of T cells in Graves' hyperthyroidism and ophthalmopathy (dated by TCRdb to about 2019). Regarding the complete study: Peripheral blood was collected at initial diagnosis, before any treatment. Whether ophthalmopathy could be predicted prospectively was tested in an independent validation cohort made up of 18 to 20 hyperthyroidism patients plus 17 patients who later progressed to ophthalmopathy. The roughly 90 discovery patients were divided at random into training and test sets in a 7:3 ratio. According to the paper, TCR Vbeta CDR3 sequencing was carried out on about 140 peripheral blood samples, which came from 40 to 45 ophthalmopathy, roughly 75 hyperthyroidism and 17 progressor patients. Following sampling, methimazole starting at 30 mg daily was given to hyperthyroidism patients, and high-dose intravenous methylprednisolone was given to ophthalmopathy patients. To identify distinguishing TCR V-J signatures, a discovery cohort of about 100 patients was used, comprising under 45 with Graves' ophthalmopathy and roughly 60 with stable Graves' hyperthyroidism. Thyroid tissue and blood T-cell repertoires from about six Graves' hyperthyroidism patients were also compared in the study.

General study outcomes and caveats: Most expanded thyroid clonotypes (frequency above 0.001) were also found in blood, which suggests that blood repertoires may mirror thyroid immune responses. Ophthalmopathy was separated from stable hyperthyroidism by a 13 V-J signature model, with roughly 88% sensitivity and about 81% specificity obtained in cross-validation and 80%/75% obtained in testing. Sample size was not statistically predetermined, and investigators were not blinded to group allocation. In validation, progression to ophthalmopathy was predicted by the model with about 70% sensitivity and 72% to 85% specificity, a median of 6.5 months before onset.

The table lists this clonotype with many counts. It has no known antigen specificity. Base qualities were left out, and no much larger clone turns up one base away. The CDR3 sequence holds 15 residues, the cysteine and phenylalanine included. Of the read, only the CDR3 DNA is kept; its 45 bases are in frame from base 1. The junction shows trimming of 1 base on V and 2 bases on J, plus 8 bases between the germline ends. The germline V gene provides CDR1 MGHRA and CDR2 YSYEKL. Moderately to severely active disease, a Clinical Activity Score of at least 3, a NOSPECS grade of at least 4, and a duration under 3 months were present in ophthalmopathy patients. The study excluded patients with uncontrolled infections, other autoimmune diseases, pregnancy or lactation. Diagnoses relied on clinical symptoms, serum thyroxine and TRAb, thyroid ultrasound and orbital computed tomography. Ficoll-Paque density gradient centrifugation was used to isolate PBMCs from about 10 ml of fresh peripheral blood. Total RNA was extracted with Trizol reagent, and quality was checked on an Agilent 2100 Bioanalyzer.

The TCR beta CDR3 regions were amplified from RNA transcripts. For the first round of RT-PCR on the TCR CDR3, the HTBI primer set was used together with the Qiagen OneStep RT-PCR kit. The libraries were constructed in a second round of multiplex PCR and then size-selected and purified. Sequencing of the libraries was done on an Illumina HiSeq2000 using paired-end 100 bp reads. Turning to the authors' computational methods: SOAPnuke was used to process the raw data, removing reads that contained adapters or uncalled bases, had a mean Phred below 15, or lacked an exact match to the constant primer or identifier. COPE v1.2.5 was used to merge high-quality paired reads, and clonotypes were defined as unique nucleotide sequences. MiTCR v1.1 was used to align the clonotypes against IMGT TRBV, TRBD and TRBJ reference segments. Analysis was restricted to V-J combinations with a frequency above 0.0001, which covered about 99% of repertoires. The TCS score was defined as F50 (clonal expansion) divided by E x V (chaos), with BLOSUM62-based TCRdist calculated between CDR3 peptides within each V-J. Welch's t-statistics and random forest reduced around 520 V-J features to 13, which were used in a naive Bayes classifier (R e1071). The public reads were reanalyzed by TCRdb: fastp trimming at Q25, MiXCR alignment, in-frame beta chains only. Entries that share a CDR3 protein sequence are merged under the most common genes and DNA. TCRdb, not the authors, supplied the V and J calls. The sample table holds 200,000 to 250,000 distinct CDR3 sequences, of which approximately 25% were seen once. Of the sample, approximately 35% falls within the top ten clones.

This TCR derives from a woman in her forties with Graves' ophthalmopathy. The V and J segments used are TRBV4-1 and TRBJ2-2; the D segment cannot be called with confidence. The sequenced sample was blood. CDR3 region: CASSQGSGNTGELFF. The DNA sequence follows: TGCGCCAGCAGCCAAGGGTCAGGAAACACCGGGGAGCTGTTTTTT.